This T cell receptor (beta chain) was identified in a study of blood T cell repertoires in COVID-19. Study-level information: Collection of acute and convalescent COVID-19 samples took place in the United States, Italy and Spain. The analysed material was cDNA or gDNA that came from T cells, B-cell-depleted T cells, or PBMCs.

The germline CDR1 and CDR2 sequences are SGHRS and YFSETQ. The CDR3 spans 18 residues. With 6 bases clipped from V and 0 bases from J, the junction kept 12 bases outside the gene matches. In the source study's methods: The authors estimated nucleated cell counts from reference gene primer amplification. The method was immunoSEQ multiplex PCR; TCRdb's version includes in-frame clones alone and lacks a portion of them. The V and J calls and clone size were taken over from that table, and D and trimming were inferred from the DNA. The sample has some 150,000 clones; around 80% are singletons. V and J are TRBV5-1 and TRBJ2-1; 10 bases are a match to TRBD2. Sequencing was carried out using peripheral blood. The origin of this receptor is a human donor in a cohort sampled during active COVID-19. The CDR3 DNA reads TGCGCCAGCAAGGCCTCGGGACTAGCGTTAAGCTCCTACAATGAGCAGTTCTTC. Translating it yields CASKASGLALSSYNEQFF.